The 32 T cell receptor beta chains below all came from one sample that was sequenced in a study of blood T cell repertoires in COVID-19. Clones were read by immunoSEQ multiplex PCR, and TCRdb kept only the in-frame ones, dropping some. This sample carries about 380,000 clones, 88% of them seen once, and the ten largest clones take 1.2%. Sequencing used PBMCs or T cells enriched from blood (not recorded which). Receptor source: a woman aged 18-29 years who had recovered from COVID-19.

J is TRBJ1-4 and V is TRBV30; tentatively, D is TRBD1 (6 bases). This CDR3 comprises 13 residues. The germline V gene encodes CDR1 GTSNPN and CDR2 SVGIG (reference sequence). The ends were cut back, 5 bases at V and 6 bases at J, with 13 bases in the middle. The CDR3 DNA follows: TGTGCCTGGCAGGGGAACAAGTATGAAAAACTGTTTTTT. It specifies CAWQGNKYEKLFF. The full variable domain, with the rest looked up from reference TRBV30 and TRBJ1-4, is SQTIHQWPATLVQPVGSPLSLECTVEGTSNPNLYWYRQAAGRGLQLLFYSVGIGQISSEVPQNLSASRPQDRQFILSSKKLLLSDSGFYLCAWQGNKYEKLFFGSGTQLSVL.

This chain connects TRBV19 to TRBJ1-6, with no clear D. The CDR3 loop spans 14 amino acids. Germline V gene sequence: CDR1 LNHDA, CDR2 SQIVND (reference sequence). The germline V and J ends were trimmed by 5 bases and 5 bases, with 10 bases remaining between them. The CDR3: CASSFGGNNSPLHF. CDR3 bases: TGTGCCAGTAGTTTCGGCGGCAATAATTCACCCCTCCACTTT.

A few counts support this clone. The chain combines TRBV6-5 with TRBJ1-2; D not resolved. CDR1 is MNHEY, CDR2 SVGAGI, per germline. CDR3 length: 15 residues. The V end lost 0 bases, the J end lost 6 bases, and 14 bases lay between the germline ends. The CDR3 protein is CASSYSSTGIDGYTF. Here the CDR3 DNA reads TGTGCCAGCAGTTACTCGAGTACGGGGATCGATGGCTACACCTTC.

The V call is TRBV29-1, the J call TRBJ1-1; 10 bases are a match to TRBD1. Trimming removed 4 bases from V and 6 bases from J; junction bases left unmatched: 8. Germline V lookup: CDR1 SQVTM, CDR2 ANQGSEA. The length of the CDR3 is 14 residues. The CDR3 nucleotides read TGCAGCGTTGTCCCGGGACAGGGGATACCTGAAGCTTTCTTT. This sequence encodes CSVVPGQGIPEAFF.

This rearrangement joins TRBV6-5 to TRBJ2-2; 10 bases fit TRBD2. The CDR3 is 15 residues long. J gave up 8 bases and V 8 bases, and 11 bases lay outside the gene matches. Germline CDR1 reads MNHEY; CDR2 reads SVGAGI. CDR3 in DNA: TGTGCCAGCTATTTGACTAGCGGGTCTTATGGGGAGCTGTTTTTT. Its protein is CASYLTSGSYGELFF.

The chain couples TRBV9 to TRBJ1-2, with a tentative D call TRBD1 (5 bases). Germline V gene sequence: CDR1 SGDLS, CDR2 YYNGEE. This CDR3 is 14 amino acids long. Between the trimmed V and J ends, which lost 4 bases and 0 bases, there was a span of 10 bases. CDR3 residues: CASSPGVTNYGYTF. CDR3 coding DNA: TGTGCCAGCAGCCCGGGGGTTACTAACTATGGCTACACCTTC.

The chain links TRBV21-1 to TRBJ1-2. TRBV21-1 has pseudogene status. This CDR3 is 13 amino acids long. CDR3 sequence reads: CASSKGVRNGYTF. In DNA, the CDR3 is TGTGCCAGCAGCAAAGGGGTGCGGAATGGCTACACCTTC.

The V and J genes are TRBV11-2 and TRBJ1-5; no clear D gene. Germline V CDR1 and CDR2: SGHAT, FQNNGV. V dropped 3 bases and J dropped 0 bases, with 9 bases sitting between them. The CDR3 totals 15 residues. This CDR3 is CASSLAGYSNQPQHF. In nucleotides, the CDR3 is TGTGCCAGCAGCTTGGCAGGATATAGCAATCAGCCCCAGCATTTT.

The chain is built from TRBV18 and TRBJ2-1; TRBD2 matches at 11 bases. V shed 1 base, J shed 9 bases, and the junction held 8 bases outside the gene matches. Germline V gene data show CDR1 as KGHSH and CDR2 as LQKENI. The CDR3 runs 16 residues. Here the CDR3 reads CASSPRASGGLGEQFF. The CDR3 DNA sequence: TGTGCCAGCTCACCACGGGCTAGCGGGGGGCTTGGTGAGCAGTTCTTC.

This rearrangement joins TRBV6-5 to TRBJ2-3; D not certain. The CDR3 consists of 11 residues. CDR1 and CDR2 from the germline V gene are MNHEY and SVGAGI. The V end was cut by 8 bases, the J end by 1 base, with 4 bases between. CDR3 DNA: TGTGCCAGCGTCGGCACAGATACGCAGTATTTT. Residues: CASVGTDTQYF.

The chain links TRBV2 to TRBJ1-1; D is uncertain. The germline V and J ends were trimmed by 7 bases and 2 bases, with 14 bases remaining between them. The CDR3 sequence is 14 residues long. CDR1 is SNHLY and CDR2 is FYNNEI in the germline V gene. CDR3 residues: CASISTGGNTEAFF. The CDR3 bases are TGTGCCAGCATCTCGACGGGAGGTAACACTGAAGCTTTCTTT.

V usage is TRBV9 and J usage is TRBJ1-6, with 7 bases fitting TRBD1. The CDR3 covers 15 residues. V dropped 3 bases and J dropped 5; count of bases not matched to a gene: 5. Germline values: CDR1 SGDLS, CDR2 YYNGEE. This chain's CDR3 is CASSEDRTHNSPLHF. CDR3 sequence (DNA): TGTGCCAGCAGCGAGGACAGGACCCATAATTCACCCCTCCACTTT.

The J gene is TRBJ1-2, the V gene TRBV19; D gene uncertain. The V gene's germline CDR1 is LNHDA and CDR2 SQIVND (reference sequence). The V end was cut by 4 bases, the J end by 4 bases, with 16 bases between. This CDR3 comprises 15 residues. CDR3 in DNA: TGTGCCAGTAGTAATATTCCAGGTGTGTCCTATGGCTACACCTTC. This translates into CASSNIPGVSYGYTF.

CDR3 residues: CASSQDLAANSYEQYF. As DNA, the CDR3 is TGCGCCAGCAGCCAAGATCTAGCGGCCAACTCCTACGAGCAGTACTTC. The rearrangement links TRBV4-3 to TRBJ2-7, with TRBD2 matching 7 bases. The CDR3 extends over 16 amino acids. Trimming took 0 bases from V and 0 from J; bases not matched to a gene: 5. Germline CDR1 and CDR2: LGHNA and YSLEER.

The chain has TRBV5-1 and TRBJ1-2; 8 bases line up with TRBD1. The germline V gene has CDR1 SGHRS and CDR2 YFSETQ. The length of the CDR3 is 16 residues. The V and J ends lost 0 bases and 2 bases, in that order; junction bases with no gene match: 6. The CDR3 loop reads CASSLGPRGRNYGYTF. CDR3 nucleotides: TGCGCCAGCAGCTTGGGCCCCAGGGGGCGAAACTATGGCTACACCTTC.

The V call is TRBV12-5, the J call TRBJ2-7; 8 bases agree with TRBD1. The CDR3 is 12 residues long. Germline lookup yields CDR1 LGHNT and CDR2 FRNRAP. The trim removed 6 bases at V and 4 bases at J, leaving 2 bases unmatched. This CDR3 reads CASGTGGYEQYF. CDR3 nucleotides: TGTGCTAGTGGAACAGGGGGATACGAGCAGTACTTC.

The chain employs TRBV27 and TRBJ2-2, with D perhaps TRBD2 (6 bases). Trimming removed 7 bases at V and 4 bases at J, with 16 bases between. There are 15 residues in the CDR3. Per the germline V gene, CDR1 is MNHEY and CDR2 is SMNVEV (reference sequence). CDR3 DNA sequence: TGTGCCAGCATGTTGGTCGGGGGACGCACCGGGGAGCTGTTTTTT. Its translation is CASMLVGGRTGELFF.

The chain has TRBV9 and TRBJ2-5; maybe TRBD1 (5 bases). CDR3 length equals 15 residues. CDR1 is SGDLS and CDR2 is YYNGEE in the germline V gene. The germline V and J ends were trimmed by 0 bases and 5 bases, with 14 bases remaining between them. The CDR3 reads CASSVERGDRETQYF. The CDR3 DNA reads TGTGCCAGCAGCGTAGAAAGGGGCGATAGGGAGACCCAGTACTTC.

Turning to this clone: This sample includes further DNA sequences coding for the same CDR3. V and J are TRBV30 and TRBJ2-7; 8 nucleotides line up with TRBD1. This CDR3 comprises 14 residues. Germline CDR1 is GTSNPN and CDR2 is SVGIG (reference sequence). Trimming took 5 bases from V and 2 from J; bases not matched to a gene: 8. The CDR3 bases are TGTGCCTGGTCCAGCTCAGGGGGCCCCTACGAGCAGTACTTC. Protein: CAWSSSGGPYEQYF.

The chain links TRBV30 to TRBJ2-2, with no clear D. The length of the CDR3 is 10 residues. V shed 7 bases and J shed 5 bases, with 5 bases lying between them. CDR1 is GTSNPN and CDR2 is SVGIG in the germline V gene (reference sequence). The CDR3 coding sequence is TGTGCCTATGAGACCGGGGAGCTGTTTTTT. This codes for CAYETGELFF. The full variable domain, in which reference TRBV30 and TRBJ2-2 provide the parts outside the CDR3, is SQTIHQWPATLVQPVGSPLSLECTVEGTSNPNLYWYRQAAGRGLQLLFYSVGIGQISSEVPQNLSASRPQDRQFILSSKKLLLSDSGFYLCAYETGELFFGEGSRLTVL.

V is TRBV19 and J is TRBJ2-2; the D is unclear. The CDR3 covers 13 residues. CDR1 and CDR2 (germline): LNHDA, SQIVND (reference sequence). V was shortened by 6 bases and J by 2 bases, with 7 bases between the two germline ends. CDR3 DNA: TGTGCCAGTAGGGAGTTAAACACCGGGGAGCTGTTTTTT. As protein: CASRELNTGELFF. Filled out from reference TRBV19 and TRBJ2-2, the complete variable domain reads DGGITQSPKYLFRKEGQNVTLSCEQNLNHDAMYWYRQDPGQGLRLIYYSQIVNDFQKGDIAEGYSVSREKKESFPLTVTSAQKNPTAFYLCASRELNTGELFFGEGSRLTVL.

This clone has a handful of counts. This sequence joins TRBV4-1 and TRBJ2-7, with 8 bases fitting TRBD1. The CDR3 is made up of 15 amino acids. Losses at the gene ends were 3 bases for V and 3 bases for J; bases not matched to a gene: 7. The germline CDR1 and CDR2 sequences are MGHRA and YSYEKL. The CDR3 spells CASSHWTGLSYEQYF. CDR3 sequence (DNA): TGCGCCAGCAGCCACTGGACAGGGCTGAGCTACGAGCAGTACTTC.

This chain joins TRBV19 and TRBJ1-5, with D unclear. Per the germline V gene, CDR1 is LNHDA and CDR2 is SQIVND (reference sequence). The CDR3 is 16 residues long. V lost 5 bases, J lost 7 bases, and 21 bases lay in between. The CDR3: CASSALGQLSGQPQHF. CDR3 bases: TGTGCCAGTAGTGCTCTGGGCCAGCTATCAGGACAGCCCCAGCATTTT.

The chain uses TRBV5-3 and TRBJ1-6, with 8 bases that match TRBD1. Being an ORF, TRBV5-3 has a function that is uncertain. J lost 5 bases, V lost 3 bases, and 7 bases had no gene match. The CDR3 sequence is 16 residues long. CDR3 amino acids: CARSWDRRVDNSPLHF. As DNA, the CDR3 is TGTGCCAGAAGCTGGGACAGGAGGGTAGATAATTCACCCCTCCACTTT.

This sequence joins TRBV7-9 and TRBJ2-3; 9 bases are a match to TRBD1. V lost 5 bases to trimming and J lost 4 bases; unmatched junction nucleotides: 7. Germline CDR1 SEHNR, CDR2 FQNEAQ (reference sequence). The CDR3 runs 15 residues. The CDR3 bases are TGTGCCAGCAGCCTGACAGGGGGTGGTCCAGATACGCAGTATTTT. Translating it yields CASSLTGGGPDTQYF. The whole variable domain, filled in from reference TRBV7-9 and TRBJ2-3, reads DTGVSQNPRHKITKRGQNVTFRCDPISEHNRLYWYRQTLGQGPEFLTYFQNEAQLEKSRLLSDRFSAERPKGSFSTLEIQRTEQGDSAMYLCASSLTGGGPDTQYFGPGTRLTVL.

V and J are TRBV24-1 and TRBJ2-3; maybe TRBD2 (5 bases). V lost 5 bases and J 1 base, leaving 18 bases between the germline ends. The CDR3 runs 17 residues. Germline V gives CDR1 KGHDR, CDR2 SFDVKD. CDR3 sequence (DNA): TGTGCCACCAGTGCCTTGGACTCGGACCGCCGCACAGATACGCAGTATTTT. It encodes CATSALDSDRRTDTQYF.

The chain carries TRBV28 and TRBJ2-5; 13 bases line up with TRBD2. The germline V gene encodes CDR1 MDHEN and CDR2 SYDVKM. This CDR3 spans 18 amino acids. J gave up 3 bases and V 5 bases, and 12 bases lay outside the gene matches. CDR3 amino acids: CASSVPTGLAGAEETQYF. CDR3 DNA sequence: TGTGCCAGCAGTGTCCCGACAGGACTAGCGGGGGCGGAAGAGACCCAGTACTTC.

The chain carries TRBV3-1 (or the pseudogene TRBV3-2) and TRBJ1-4; 9 bases fit TRBD1. CDR1 is LGHDT and CDR2 is YNNKEL in the germline V gene (reference sequence). With 2 bases clipped from V and 6 bases from J, the junction kept 1 base outside the gene matches. This CDR3 spans 14 amino acids. The chain's CDR3 is CASSQRDRDEKLFF. The CDR3 coding sequence is TGTGCCAGCAGCCAAAGGGACAGGGATGAAAAACTGTTTTTT.

This clone was detected only once. The rearrangement joins TRBV3-1 (or the pseudogene TRBV3-2) to TRBJ2-7; D gene unclear. From germline, CDR1 is LGHDT and CDR2 YNNKEL (reference sequence). Trimming pared 2 bases from V and 3 bases from J, leaving 11 bases between. The CDR3 is made up of 14 amino acids. This CDR3 is CASSQYVPRYEQYF. CDR3 nucleotides: TGTGCCAGCAGCCAATACGTACCGCGCTACGAGCAGTACTTC.

This chain connects TRBV7-6 to TRBJ1-3, with 7 bases matching TRBD1. The trim removed 5 bases at V and 0 bases at J, leaving 4 bases unmatched. CDR1 and CDR2 (germline): SGHVS, FNYEAQ. The length of the CDR3 is 15 residues. The chain's CDR3 is CASSPDRISGNTIYF. CDR3 in DNA: TGTGCCAGCAGCCCGGACAGGATCTCTGGAAACACCATATATTTT. The variable domain in full, with the rest retrieved from reference TRBV7-6 and TRBJ1-3, is GAGVSQSPRYKVTKRGQDVALRCDPISGHVSLYWYRQALGQGPEFLTYFNYEAQQDKSGLPNDRFSAERPEGSISTLTIQRTEQRDSAMYRCASSPDRISGNTIYFGEGSWLTVV.

J is TRBJ1-1 and V is TRBV6-5, with TRBD1 as a possible D gene (5 bases). This CDR3 region has 14 residues. V lost 1 base to trimming and J lost 4 bases, with 10 bases between them. Looked up from germline, CDR1 is MNHEY and CDR2 is SVGAGI. The CDR3 sequence is CASSYYGGSTEAFF. CDR3 nucleotide sequence: TGTGCCAGCAGTTACTACGGGGGTAGCACTGAAGCTTTCTTT.

The chain is built from TRBV19 and TRBJ1-4; weak D call: TRBD1 (6 bases). Germline V gene lookup returns CDR1 LNHDA and CDR2 SQIVND (reference sequence). This CDR3 has 15 amino acids. Trimming pared 1 base from V and 6 bases from J, leaving 12 bases between. This CDR3 is CASSIGWDTDEKLFF. CDR3 nucleotide sequence: TGTGCCAGTAGTATAGGATGGGACACCGATGAAAAACTGTTTTTT.